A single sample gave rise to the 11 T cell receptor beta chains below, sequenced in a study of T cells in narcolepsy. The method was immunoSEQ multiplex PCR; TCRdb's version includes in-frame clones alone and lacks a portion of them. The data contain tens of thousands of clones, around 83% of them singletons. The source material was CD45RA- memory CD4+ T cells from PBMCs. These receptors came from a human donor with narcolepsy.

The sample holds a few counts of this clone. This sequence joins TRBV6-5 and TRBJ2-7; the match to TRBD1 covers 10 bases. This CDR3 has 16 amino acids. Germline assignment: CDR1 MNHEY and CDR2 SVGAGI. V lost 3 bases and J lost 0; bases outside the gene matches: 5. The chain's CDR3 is CASSYMRTGGSYEQYF. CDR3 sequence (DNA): TGTGCCAGCAGTTATATGAGGACAGGGGGCTCCTACGAGCAGTACTTC.

The CDR3 loop is CASSLLAGANNEQFF. The CDR3 DNA follows: TGTGCCAGCAGCTTACTAGCGGGGGCGAACAATGAGCAGTTCTTC. V usage is TRBV7-2 and J usage is TRBJ2-1, with TRBD2 identical over 10 bases. Germline V gene sequence: CDR1 SGHTA, CDR2 FQGNSA. The CDR3 covers 15 residues. J was trimmed by 5 bases and V by 2 bases; bases with no gene match: 3.

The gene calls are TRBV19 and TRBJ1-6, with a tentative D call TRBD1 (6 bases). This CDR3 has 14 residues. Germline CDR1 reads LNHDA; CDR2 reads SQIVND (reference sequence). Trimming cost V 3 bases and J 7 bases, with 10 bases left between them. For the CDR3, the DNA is TGTGCCAGTAGTATGAACAGGGCAAATTCACCCCTCCACTTT. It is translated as CASSMNRANSPLHF.

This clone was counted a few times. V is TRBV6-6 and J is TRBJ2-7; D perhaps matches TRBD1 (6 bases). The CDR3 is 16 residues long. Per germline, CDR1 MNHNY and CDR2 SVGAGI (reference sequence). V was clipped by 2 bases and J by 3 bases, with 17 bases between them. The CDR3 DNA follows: TGTGCCAGCAGTTACCCCCCCAGGGGAAGGAACTACGAGCAGTACTTC. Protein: CASSYPPRGRNYEQYF.

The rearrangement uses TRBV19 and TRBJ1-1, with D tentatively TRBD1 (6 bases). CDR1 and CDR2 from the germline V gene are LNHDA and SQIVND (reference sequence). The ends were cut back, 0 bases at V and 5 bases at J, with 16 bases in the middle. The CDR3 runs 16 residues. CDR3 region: CASSIDPSGVGTEAFF. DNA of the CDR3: TGTGCCAGTAGTATAGATCCGTCAGGGGTGGGTACTGAAGCTTTCTTT.

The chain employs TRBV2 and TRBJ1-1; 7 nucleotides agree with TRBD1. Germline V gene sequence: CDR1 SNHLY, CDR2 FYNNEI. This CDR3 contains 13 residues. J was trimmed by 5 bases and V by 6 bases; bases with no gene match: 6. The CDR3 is CASSVRGLTEAFF. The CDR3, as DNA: TGTGCCAGCAGCGTCAGGGGGTTAACTGAAGCTTTCTTT.

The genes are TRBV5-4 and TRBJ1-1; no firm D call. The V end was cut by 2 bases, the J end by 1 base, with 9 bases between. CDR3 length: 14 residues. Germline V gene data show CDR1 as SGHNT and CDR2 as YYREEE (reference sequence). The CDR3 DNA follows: TGTGCCAGCAGCTTTCCCTTGGGGAACACTGAAGCTTTCTTT. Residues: CASSFPLGNTEAFF.

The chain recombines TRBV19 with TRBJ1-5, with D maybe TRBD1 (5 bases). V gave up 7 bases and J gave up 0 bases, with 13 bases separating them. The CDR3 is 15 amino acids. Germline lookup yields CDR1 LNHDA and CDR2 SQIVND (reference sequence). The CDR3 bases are TGTGCCAGTAAAGACAGAGCGAATAGCAATCAGCCCCAGCATTTT. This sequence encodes CASKDRANSNQPQHF.

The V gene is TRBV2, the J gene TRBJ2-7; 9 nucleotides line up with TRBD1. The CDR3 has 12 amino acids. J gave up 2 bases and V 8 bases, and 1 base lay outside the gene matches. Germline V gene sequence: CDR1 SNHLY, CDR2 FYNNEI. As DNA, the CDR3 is TGTGCCAGCCGACAGGGGGCCTACGAGCAGTACTTC. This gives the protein CASRQGAYEQYF.

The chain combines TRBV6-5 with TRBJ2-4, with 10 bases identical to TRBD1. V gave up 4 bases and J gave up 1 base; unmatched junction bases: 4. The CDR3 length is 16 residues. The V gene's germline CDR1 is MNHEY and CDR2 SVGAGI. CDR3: CASSSPGQGAKNIQYF. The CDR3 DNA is TGTGCCAGCAGTTCTCCGGGACAGGGGGCCAAAAACATTCAGTACTTC.

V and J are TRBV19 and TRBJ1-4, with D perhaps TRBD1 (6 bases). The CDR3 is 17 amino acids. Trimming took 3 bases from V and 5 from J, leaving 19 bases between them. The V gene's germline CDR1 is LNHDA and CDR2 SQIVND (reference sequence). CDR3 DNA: TGTGCCAGTAGTATCGGCACCGGGGGGCGGAAGAATGAAAAACTGTTTTTT. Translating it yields CASSIGTGGRKNEKLFF. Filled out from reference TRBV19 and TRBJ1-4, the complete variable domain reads DGGITQSPKYLFRKEGQNVTLSCEQNLNHDAMYWYRQDPGQGLRLIYYSQIVNDFQKGDIAEGYSVSREKKESFPLTVTSAQKNPTAFYLCASSIGTGGRKNEKLFFGSGTQLSVL.